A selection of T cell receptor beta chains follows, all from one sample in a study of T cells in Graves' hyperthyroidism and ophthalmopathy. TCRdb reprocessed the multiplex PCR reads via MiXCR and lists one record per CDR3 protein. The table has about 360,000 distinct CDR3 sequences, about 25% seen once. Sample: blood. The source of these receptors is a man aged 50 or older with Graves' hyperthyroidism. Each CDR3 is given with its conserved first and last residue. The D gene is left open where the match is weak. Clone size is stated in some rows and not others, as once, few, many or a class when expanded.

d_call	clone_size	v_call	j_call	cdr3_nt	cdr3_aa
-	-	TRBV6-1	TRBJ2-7	TGTGCCAGCAGGGGGGACTTCTACGAGCAGTACTTC	CASRGDFYEQYF
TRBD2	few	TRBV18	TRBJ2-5	TGTGCCAGCTCACCAGGACTAGCGGGAGAAGAGTACTTC	CASSPGLAGEEYF
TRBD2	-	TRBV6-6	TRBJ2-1	TGTGCCAGCAGTTACTCGAGCGGGTCCCTGCTAGCGGGATCCCTTAGCTCCTACAATGAGCAGTTCTTC	CASSYSSGSLLAGSLSSYNEQFF
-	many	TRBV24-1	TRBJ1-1	TGTGCCACCAGCTCGTTCACTGAAGCTTTCTTT	CATSSFTEAFF
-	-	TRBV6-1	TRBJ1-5	TGTGCCAGCAGTGAATTTGGGGGCCATCAGCCCCAGCATTTT	CASSEFGGHQPQHF
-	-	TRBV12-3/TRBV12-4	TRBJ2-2	TGTGCCAGCAGTTTTCGGCAGTTCGGGGAGCTGTTTTTT	CASSFRQFGELFF
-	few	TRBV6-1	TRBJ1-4	TGTGCCAGCAGCCGCACTGGGGGAACTAATGAAAAACTGTTTTTT	CASSRTGGTNEKLFF
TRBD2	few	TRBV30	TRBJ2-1	TGTGCCTGGAACCGGGCGGGAGGGCCTGGGGAGCAGTTCTTC	CAWNRAGGPGEQFF
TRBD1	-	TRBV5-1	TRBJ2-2	TGCGCCAGCAGCTTCAACCGGGACAGGGTCACCGGGGAGCTGTTTTTT	CASSFNRDRVTGELFF
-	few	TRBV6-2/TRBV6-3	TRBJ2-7	TGTGCCAGCAGAGCAGTCTCCTACGAGCAGTACTTC	CASRAVSYEQYF
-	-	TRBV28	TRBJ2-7	TGTGCCGGCAGTTTCGGCTTCTACGAGCAGTACTTC	CAGSFGFYEQYF
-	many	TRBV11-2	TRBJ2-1	TGTGCCAGCAGCTTAGAGGGGGGACTGGGGAATGAGCAGTTCTTC	CASSLEGGLGNEQFF
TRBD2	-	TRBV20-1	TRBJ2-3	TGCAGTGCTGGAAGGACTAGCGGGCATACGCAGTATTTT	CSAGRTSGHTQYF
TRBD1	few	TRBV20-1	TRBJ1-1	TGCAGTGCTAGTCGGACAGGGAACACTGAAGCTTTCTTT	CSASRTGNTEAFF
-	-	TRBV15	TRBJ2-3	TGTGCCACCAGCATAAATCGGGATCCCACAGATACGCAGTATTTT	CATSINRDPTDTQYF
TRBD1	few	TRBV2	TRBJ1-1	TGTGCCAGTTTTCCGGGACAGAAGATTGAGAACACTGAAGCTTTCTTT	CASFPGQKIENTEAFF
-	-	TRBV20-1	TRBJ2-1	TGCAGTGCTAGCTCCCGCGAGGGAGGCTCCTACAATGAGCAGTTCTTC	CSASSREGGSYNEQFF
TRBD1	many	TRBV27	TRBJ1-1	TGTGCCAGCAGTCCACTGCGGACAGGGGGCACTGAAGCTTTCTTT	CASSPLRTGGTEAFF
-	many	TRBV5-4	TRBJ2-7	TGTGCCAGCAGCTTGCGACAAACCTACGAGCAGTACTTC	CASSLRQTYEQYF
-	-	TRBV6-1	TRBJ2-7	TGTGCCAGCAGCCCACGGACAACTTCCTACGAGCAGTACTTC	CASSPRTTSYEQYF
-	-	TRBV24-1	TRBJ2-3	TGTGCCACCAGTGATTTAATCGAGGATACGCAGTATTTT	CATSDLIEDTQYF
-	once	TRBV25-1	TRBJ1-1	TGTGCCAGCAGTGAATTACAGGGTGGAACTGAAGCTTTCTTT	CASSELQGGTEAFF
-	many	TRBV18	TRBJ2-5	TGTGCCAGCTCACCAGAAGCGGTTGGGCCTGGAGGAGAGACCCAGTACTTC	CASSPEAVGPGGETQYF
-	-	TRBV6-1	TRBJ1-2	TGTGCCAGCAGCCTCGACCTAAATGGCTACACCTTC	CASSLDLNGYTF
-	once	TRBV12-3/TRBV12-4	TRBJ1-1	TGTGCCAGCACAAGGGGGACTAAAGCTTTCTTT	CASTRGTKAFF
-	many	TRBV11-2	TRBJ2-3	TGTGCCAGCAGCATACAGGGAATCACAGATACGCAGTATTTT	CASSIQGITDTQYF
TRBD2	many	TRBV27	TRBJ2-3	TGTGCCAGCAGTTTCGGCGGGAGAGGTTCGACAGATACGCAGTATTTT	CASSFGGRGSTDTQYF
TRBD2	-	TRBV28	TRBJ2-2	TGTGCCAGCAGTTTGGTTGGGAGGGGAAAAACCGGGGAGCTGTTTTTT	CASSLVGRGKTGELFF
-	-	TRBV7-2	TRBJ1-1	TGTGCCAGCAGCTTAGCGCGTAGAGGGAACACTGAAGCTTTCTTT	CASSLARRGNTEAFF
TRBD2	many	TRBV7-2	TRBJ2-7	TGTGCCAGCAGCTATTCGGCTAGCGGGGGGTATGAGCAGTACTTC	CASSYSASGGYEQYF
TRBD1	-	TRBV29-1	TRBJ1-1	TGCAGCGGGAGGGACAGGGGGCGACGGAACACTGAAGCTTTCTTT	CSGRDRGRRNTEAFF
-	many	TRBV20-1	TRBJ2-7	TGCAGTGCCCTCGACCTGGGACTGGGGTTCGGGGAGCAGTACTTC	CSALDLGLGFGEQYF
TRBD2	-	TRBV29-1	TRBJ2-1	TGCAGCGTTGTTCGTACTAGCGCCTATGAGCAGTTCTTC	CSVVRTSAYEQFF
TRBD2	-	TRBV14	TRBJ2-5	TGTGCCAGCGGCCAAGGTGGACTAGCGGGAGGAGAGACCCAGTACTTC	CASGQGGLAGGETQYF
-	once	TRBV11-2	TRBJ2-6	TGTGCCAGCAGCTTAGTGTCGGCAGTCTCTGGGGCCAACGTCCTGACTTTC	CASSLVSAVSGANVLTF
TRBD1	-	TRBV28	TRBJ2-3	TGTGCCAGCAGTTCCCCGGGACAGGGTGAACTACTTACAGATACGCAGTATTTT	CASSSPGQGELLTDTQYF
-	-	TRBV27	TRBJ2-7	TGTGCCAGCGCAGGGGCAACATACGAGCAGTACTTC	CASAGATYEQYF
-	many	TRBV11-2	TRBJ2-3	TGTGCCAGCAGGTTAGAAGTTACGCAGTATTTT	CASRLEVTQYF
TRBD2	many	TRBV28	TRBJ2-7	TGTGCCAGCAGTGGGGGGAGGGCCCGTTACGAGCAGTACTTC	CASSGGRARYEQYF
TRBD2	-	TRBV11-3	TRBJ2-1	TGTGCCAGCACGAGTGCGGGAGGAGCTTACAATGAGCAGTTCTTC	CASTSAGGAYNEQFF
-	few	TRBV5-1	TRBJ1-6	TGCGCCAGCAGCCACGGAGAAAGGGGTAATTCACCCCTCCACTTT	CASSHGERGNSPLHF
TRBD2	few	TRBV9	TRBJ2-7	TGTGCCAGCAGCGTAGCCCTAGCGGGGTACGAGCAGTACTTC	CASSVALAGYEQYF
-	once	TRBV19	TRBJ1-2	TGTGCCAGCAGACTCTCTTCGCAGGGGTTTGGCTACACCTTC	CASRLSSQGFGYTF
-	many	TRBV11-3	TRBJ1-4	TGTGCCAGCAGCAGACGTCGGGCTGCAACTAATGAAAAACTGTTTTTT	CASSRRRAATNEKLFF
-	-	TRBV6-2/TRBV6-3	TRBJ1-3	TGTGCCAGCAGTTACGAGAGGTCCAGACCCGGAAACACCATATATTTT	CASSYERSRPGNTIYF
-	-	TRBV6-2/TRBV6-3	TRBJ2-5	TGTGCCAGCTTGAGGGGAGAGACCCAGTACTTC	CASLRGETQYF
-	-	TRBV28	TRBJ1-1	TGTGCCAGCAGTACCTCGGGGTGGGAGAACACTGAAGCTTTCTTT	CASSTSGWENTEAFF
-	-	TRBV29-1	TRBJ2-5	TGCAGCGTTGAAATGGATGGGCCGGAGTACTTC	CSVEMDGPEYF
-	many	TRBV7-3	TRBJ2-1	TGTGCCAGCAGCTTACACGGAGGGAGTGAGCAGTTCTTC	CASSLHGGSEQFF
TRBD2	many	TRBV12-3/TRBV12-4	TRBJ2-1	TGTGCCAGCAGTGGACTAGCAGACAATGAGCAGTTCTTC	CASSGLADNEQFF
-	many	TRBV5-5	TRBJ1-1	TGTGCCAGCAGCCTGGGCGGACAGATGAACACTGAAGCTTTCTTT	CASSLGGQMNTEAFF
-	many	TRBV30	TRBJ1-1	TGTGCCTGGGACAGACCAATGAACACTGAAGCTTTCTTT	CAWDRPMNTEAFF
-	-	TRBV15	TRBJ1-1	TGTGCCACCAGCAGTCCGGGACACCAGAACACTGAAGCTTTCTTT	CATSSPGHQNTEAFF
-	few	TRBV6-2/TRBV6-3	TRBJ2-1	TGTGCCAGCAGTCATCTTACCTATGAGCAGTTCTTC	CASSHLTYEQFF
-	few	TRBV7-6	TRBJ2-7	TGTGCCAGCAGCGCCAACCGGGACTACGAGCAGTACTTC	CASSANRDYEQYF
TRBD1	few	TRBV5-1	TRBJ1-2	TGCGCCAGCAGCTTCGACAGGGGCACCTACACCTTC	CASSFDRGTYTF
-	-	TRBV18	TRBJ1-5	TGTGCCAGCTCACTTCAAAGTCCCAGCGGCAATCAGCCCCAGCATTTT	CASSLQSPSGNQPQHF
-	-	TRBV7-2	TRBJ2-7	TGTGCCAGCAGCCCTTCTGTAGGGGGGCTCTACGAGCAGTACTTC	CASSPSVGGLYEQYF